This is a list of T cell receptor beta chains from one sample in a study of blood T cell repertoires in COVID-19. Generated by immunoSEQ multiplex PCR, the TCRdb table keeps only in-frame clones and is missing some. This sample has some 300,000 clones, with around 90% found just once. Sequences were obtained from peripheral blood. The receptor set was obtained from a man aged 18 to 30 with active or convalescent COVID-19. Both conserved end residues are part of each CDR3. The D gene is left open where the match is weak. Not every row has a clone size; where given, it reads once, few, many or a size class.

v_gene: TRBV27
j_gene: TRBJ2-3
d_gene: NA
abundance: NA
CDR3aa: CASSSQDGAKTPSTDTQYF
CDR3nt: TGTGCCAGCAGTTCACAGGACGGAGCCAAAACTCCTAGCACAGATACGCAGTATTTT

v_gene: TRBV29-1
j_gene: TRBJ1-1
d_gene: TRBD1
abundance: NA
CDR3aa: CSAGGQDTEAFF
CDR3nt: TGCAGCGCTGGGGGACAGGACACTGAAGCTTTCTTT

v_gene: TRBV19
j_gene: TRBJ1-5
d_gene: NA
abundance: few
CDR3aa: CASSHGPSNQPQHF
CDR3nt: TGTGCCAGTAGTCATGGCCCGAGCAATCAGCCCCAGCATTTT

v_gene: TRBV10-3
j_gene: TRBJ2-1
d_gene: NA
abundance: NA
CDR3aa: CAISRSNEQFF
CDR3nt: TGTGCCATCAGTCGGTCGAATGAGCAGTTCTTC

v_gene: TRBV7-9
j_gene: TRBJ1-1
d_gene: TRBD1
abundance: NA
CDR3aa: CASSLMSGGTEAFF
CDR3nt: TGTGCCAGCAGCTTAATGTCAGGGGGCACTGAAGCTTTCTTT

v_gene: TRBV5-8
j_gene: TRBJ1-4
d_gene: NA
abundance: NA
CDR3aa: CASSSDRLGYEKLFF
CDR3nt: TGTGCCAGCAGCTCAGACAGGCTTGGTTATGAAAAACTGTTTTTT

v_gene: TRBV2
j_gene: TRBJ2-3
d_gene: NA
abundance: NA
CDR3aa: CASRAGGTDTQYF
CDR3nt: TGTGCCAGCAGGGCCGGGGGCACAGATACGCAGTATTTT

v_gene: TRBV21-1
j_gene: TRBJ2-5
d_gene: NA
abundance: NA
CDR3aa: CASSKKGGPRNSQETQYF
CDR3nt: TGTGCCAGCAGCAAAAAGGGGGGGCCAAGAAATAGTCAAGAGACCCAGTACTTC

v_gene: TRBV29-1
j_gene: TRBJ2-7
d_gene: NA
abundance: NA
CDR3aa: CSVVQAKSSYEQYF
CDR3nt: TGCAGCGTTGTGCAGGCAAAAAGCTCCTACGAGCAGTACTTC

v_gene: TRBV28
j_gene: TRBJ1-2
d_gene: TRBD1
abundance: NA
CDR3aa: CASSSDRDPNYGYTF
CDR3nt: TGTGCCAGCAGTTCCGACAGGGACCCTAACTATGGCTACACCTTC

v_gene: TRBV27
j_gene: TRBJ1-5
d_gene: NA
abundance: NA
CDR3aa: CASGGGDSNQPQHF
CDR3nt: TGTGCCAGCGGAGGCGGGGACTCGAATCAGCCCCAGCATTTT

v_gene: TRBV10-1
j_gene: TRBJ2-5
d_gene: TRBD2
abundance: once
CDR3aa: CASSESTSGGQETQYF
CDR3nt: TGCGCCAGCAGTGAGTCAACTAGCGGGGGCCAAGAGACCCAGTACTTC

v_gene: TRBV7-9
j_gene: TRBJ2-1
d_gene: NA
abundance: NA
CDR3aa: CASSAHVAYYNEQFF
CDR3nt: TGTGCCAGCAGCGCCCACGTAGCCTACTACAATGAGCAGTTCTTC

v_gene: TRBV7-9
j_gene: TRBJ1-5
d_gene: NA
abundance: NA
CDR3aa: CASSQPGDNQPQHF
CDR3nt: TGTGCCAGCAGCCAACCAGGGGACAATCAGCCCCAGCATTTT

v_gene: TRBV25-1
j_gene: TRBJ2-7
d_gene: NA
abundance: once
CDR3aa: CASSEPRRGREQYF
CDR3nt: TGTGCCAGCAGTGAACCCAGGCGTGGTCGCGAGCAGTACTTC

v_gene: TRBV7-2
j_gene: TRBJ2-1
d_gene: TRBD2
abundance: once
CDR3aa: CASSSWTSGSVEQFF
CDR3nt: TGTGCCAGCAGCTCCTGGACTAGCGGGAGTGTTGAGCAGTTCTTC

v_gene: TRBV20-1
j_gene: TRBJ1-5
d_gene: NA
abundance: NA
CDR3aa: CSASTGSGQPQHF
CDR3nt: TGCAGTGCTAGTACAGGTTCAGGACAGCCCCAGCATTTT

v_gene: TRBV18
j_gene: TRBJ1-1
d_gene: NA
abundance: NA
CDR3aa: CASSPLQGEAFF
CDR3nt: TGTGCCAGCTCACCCCTTCAGGGGGAAGCTTTCTTT

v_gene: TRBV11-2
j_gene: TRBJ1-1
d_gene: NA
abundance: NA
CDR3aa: CASSVSVKNTEAFF
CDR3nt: TGTGCCAGCAGCGTGTCAGTTAAGAACACTGAAGCTTTCTTT

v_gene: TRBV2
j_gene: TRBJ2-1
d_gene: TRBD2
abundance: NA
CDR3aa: CANQREGSYNEQFF
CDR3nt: TGTGCCAATCAGCGGGAGGGCTCCTACAATGAGCAGTTCTTC